This TCR beta chain was observed in a study of CD8+CD57+ T cells in acquired aplastic anemia. Germline V gene lookup returns CDR1 MDHEN and CDR2 SYDVKM. V lost 6 bases and J 11 bases, leaving 13 bases between the germline ends. This CDR3 is built from 12 residues. Researchers used genomic DNA as the template to profile TCR beta VDJ and CDR3. MiXCR, applied by TCRdb to the reads, yields one record per CDR3 protein. The sample includes fewer than 200,000 distinct CDR3 sequences, around 45% of them seen just once. The V and J genes are TRBV28 and TRBJ1-4; tentative D call: TRBD1 (5 bases). The sequence derives from a human donor in good health. Sequenced: sorted CD4+, CD8+, or CD8+CD57+ T cells (not recorded which) from PBMCs. This CDR3 is CASSPLQGKLFF. For the CDR3, the DNA is TGTGCCAGCAGCCCCCTGCAGGGCAAACTGTTTTTT. Using reference TRBV28 and TRBJ1-4 for the parts outside the CDR3, the full variable domain is DVKVTQSSRYLVKRTGEKVFLECVQDMDHENMFWYRQDPGLGLRLIYFSYDVKMKEKGDIPEGYSVSREKKERFSLILESASTNQTSMYLCASSPLQGKLFFGSGTQLSVL.